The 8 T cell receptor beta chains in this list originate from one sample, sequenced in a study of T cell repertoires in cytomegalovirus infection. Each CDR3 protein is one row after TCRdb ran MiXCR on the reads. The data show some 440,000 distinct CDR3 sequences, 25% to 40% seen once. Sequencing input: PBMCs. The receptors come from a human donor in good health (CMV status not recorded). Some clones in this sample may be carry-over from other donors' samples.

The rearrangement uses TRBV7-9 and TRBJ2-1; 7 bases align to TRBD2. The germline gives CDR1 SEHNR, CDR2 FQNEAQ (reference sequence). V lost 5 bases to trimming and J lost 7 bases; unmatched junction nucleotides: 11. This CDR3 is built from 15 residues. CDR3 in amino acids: CASSVISGGRNEQFF. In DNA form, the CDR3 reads TGTGCCAGCAGCGTAATATCGGGGGGTCGGAATGAGCAGTTCTTC. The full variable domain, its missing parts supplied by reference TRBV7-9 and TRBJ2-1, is DTGVSQNPRHKITKRGQNVTFRCDPISEHNRLYWYRQTLGQGPEFLTYFQNEAQLEKSRLLSDRFSAERPKGSFSTLEIQRTEQGDSAMYLCASSVISGGRNEQFFGPGTRLTVL.

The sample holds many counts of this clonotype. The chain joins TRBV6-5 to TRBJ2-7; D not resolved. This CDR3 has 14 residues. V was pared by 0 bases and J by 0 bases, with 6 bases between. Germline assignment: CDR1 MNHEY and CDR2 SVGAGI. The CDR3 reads CASSYSPSSYEQYF. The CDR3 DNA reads TGTGCCAGCAGTTACTCCCCGAGCTCCTACGAGCAGTACTTC.

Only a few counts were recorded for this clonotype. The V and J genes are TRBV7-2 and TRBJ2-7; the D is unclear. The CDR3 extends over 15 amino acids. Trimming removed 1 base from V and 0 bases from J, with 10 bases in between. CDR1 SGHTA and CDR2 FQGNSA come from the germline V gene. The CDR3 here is CASSLEVASSYEQYF. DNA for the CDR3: TGTGCCAGCAGCTTAGAGGTGGCCAGCTCCTACGAGCAGTACTTC. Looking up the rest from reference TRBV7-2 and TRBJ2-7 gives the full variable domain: GAGVSQSPSNKVTEKGKDVELRCDPISGHTALYWYRQSLGQGLEFLIYFQGNSAPDKSGLPSDRFSAERTGGSVSTLTIQRTQQEDSAVYLCASSLEVASSYEQYFGPGTRLTVT.

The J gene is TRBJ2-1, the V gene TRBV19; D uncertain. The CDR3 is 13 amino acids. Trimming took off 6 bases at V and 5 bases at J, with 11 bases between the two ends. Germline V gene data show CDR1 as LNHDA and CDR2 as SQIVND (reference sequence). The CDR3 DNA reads TGTGCCAGTAGGAAGCACACTAACAATGAGCAGTTCTTC. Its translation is CASRKHTNNEQFF.

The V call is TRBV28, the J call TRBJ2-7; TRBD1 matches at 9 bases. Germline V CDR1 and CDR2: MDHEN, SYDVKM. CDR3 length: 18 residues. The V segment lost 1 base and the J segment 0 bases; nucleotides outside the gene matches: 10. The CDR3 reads CASSLLMTGGVLSYEQYF. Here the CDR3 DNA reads TGTGCCAGCAGTTTATTGATGACAGGGGGTGTCCTCTCCTACGAGCAGTACTTC.

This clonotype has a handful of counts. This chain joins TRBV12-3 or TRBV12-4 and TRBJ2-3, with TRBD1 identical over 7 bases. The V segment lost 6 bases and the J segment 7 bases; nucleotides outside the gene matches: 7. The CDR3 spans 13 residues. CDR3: CASRTPGQHTQYF. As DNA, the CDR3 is TGTGCCAGCAGAACACCGGGACAGCATACGCAGTATTTT.

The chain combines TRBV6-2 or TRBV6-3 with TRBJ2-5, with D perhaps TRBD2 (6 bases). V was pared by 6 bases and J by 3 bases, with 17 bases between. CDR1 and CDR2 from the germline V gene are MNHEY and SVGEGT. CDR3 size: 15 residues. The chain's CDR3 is CASRPHGGGKETQYF. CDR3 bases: TGTGCCAGCAGACCTCACGGGGGTGGGAAAGAGACCCAGTACTTC.

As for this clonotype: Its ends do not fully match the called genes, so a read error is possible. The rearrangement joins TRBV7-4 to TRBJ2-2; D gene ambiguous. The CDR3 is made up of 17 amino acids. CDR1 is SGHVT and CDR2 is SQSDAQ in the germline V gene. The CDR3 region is CARSLVLRAPNTVELFF. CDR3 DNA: TGTGCCAGAAGCTTAGTTCTCCGGGCTCCGAACACCGTGGAGCTGTTTTTT.